The T cell receptor (beta chain) described here comes from a study of cytomegalovirus exposure and HLA in healthy donors. Study observations and caveats: In a later analysis, parvovirus B19, influenza, CMV and Epstein-Barr virus appeared linked to several top co-occurrence clusters. For most TCR sequences rarity was the rule, although some public TCRs occurred in many donors. The authors considered a cluster of highly shared sequence variants likely to be a sequencing artifact. An analysis was carried out at a later point. It showed that HLA-associated TCR beta chains were more clonally expanded than equally common non-associated chains.

Trimming removed 1 base from V and 1 base from J; junction bases left unmatched: 4. This CDR3 has 15 amino acids. Germline CDR1 is MGHRA and CDR2 is YSYEKL. About this clone itself: The antigen is undetermined.

Amplification used 60 Vbeta primers and 13 Jbeta primers. Assay: immunoSEQ multiplex PCR; the TCRdb copy retains only in-frame clones and omits some. The table includes some 110,000 clones, 10% to 15% detected once. The clonotype was recovered from a man aged 35 to 55 in good health and CMV-seropositive. The gene calls are TRBV4-1 and TRBJ2-7, with 7 bases aligning to TRBD1. What was sequenced was PBMCs. CDR3 nucleotides: TGCGCCAGCAGCCAAGTGCAGGGACAGTCCTACGAGCAGTACTTC. Translating it yields CASSQVQGQSYEQYF.